This TCR beta chain was sequenced during a study of response to subunit inactivated influenza vaccine. The CDR3 consists of 14 residues. V was clipped by 7 bases and J by 4 bases, with 16 bases between them. CDR1 is SQVTM, CDR2 ANQGSEA, per germline. One entry per CDR3 protein, called by TCRdb with MiXCR from the RT-PCR reads. Among approximately 490,000 distinct CDR3 sequences listed, around 7.9% were seen once. This clonotype was counted many times. This clonotype was sampled from a man between 50 and 75 years old who received an inactivated influenza vaccine. This specimen consisted of PBMCs from blood, obtained roughly 24 months after vaccination. V is TRBV29-1 and J is TRBJ2-2, with D maybe TRBD2 (6 bases). CDR3: CSAEGQGGTGELFF. The DNA of the CDR3 is TGCAGCGCCGAGGGGCAGGGAGGCACCGGGGAGCTGTTTTTT.